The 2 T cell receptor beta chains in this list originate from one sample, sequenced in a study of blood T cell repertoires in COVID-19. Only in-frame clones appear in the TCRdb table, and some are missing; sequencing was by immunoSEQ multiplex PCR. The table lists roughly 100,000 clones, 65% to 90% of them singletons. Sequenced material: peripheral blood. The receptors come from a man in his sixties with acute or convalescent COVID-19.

The DNA of the CDR3 is TGTGCCAGTAGTATACTGCCAGATTATAGCAATCAGCCCCAGCATTTT. Its protein is CASSILPDYSNQPQHF. The rearrangement uses TRBV19 and TRBJ1-5; D remains ambiguous. The CDR3 loop spans 16 amino acids. Looked up from germline, CDR1 is LNHDA and CDR2 is SQIVND (reference sequence). Between the trimmed V and J ends, which lost 2 bases and 0 bases, there was a span of 11 bases.

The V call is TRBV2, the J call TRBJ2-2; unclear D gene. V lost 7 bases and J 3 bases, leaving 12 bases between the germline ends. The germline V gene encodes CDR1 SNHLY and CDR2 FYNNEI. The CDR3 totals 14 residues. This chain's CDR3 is CASTPETDTGELFF. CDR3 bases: TGTGCCAGCACCCCGGAGACGGACACCGGGGAGCTGTTTTTT.